This is a list of T cell receptor beta chains from one sample in a study of blood T cell repertoires in COVID-19. Clones were read by immunoSEQ multiplex PCR, and TCRdb kept only the in-frame ones, dropping some. The sample records roughly 120,000 clones, less than 85% being singletons. Sequencing was done on a sample of peripheral blood. The receptor source for this set is a human donor in a cohort sampled during active or convalescent COVID-19. Each CDR3 is given with its conserved first and last residue. Size is stated for part of the rows, as once, few or many counts, or as a class when the clone is expanded.

j_gene	v_gene	abundance	CDR3aa
TRBJ2-7	TRBV15	.	CATSRDFWDRGYEQYF
TRBJ2-2	TRBV23-1	.	CASSQSWGSSGELFF
TRBJ2-5	TRBV5-1	once	CASSLAGETQYF
TRBJ2-7	TRBV11-2	.	CASSPARNRGYEQYF
TRBJ2-3	TRBV7-9	.	CASSSGTDTDTQYF
TRBJ2-6	TRBV5-4	.	CASSLPWGGAGANVLTF
TRBJ1-2	TRBV2	few	CASCRGGGNYGYTF
TRBJ2-5	TRBV3-1/TRBV3-2	.	CASSQTGNVQETQYF
TRBJ2-2	TRBV11-2	.	CASGGFANTGELFF
TRBJ2-5	TRBV30	.	CAWSPRRETQYF
TRBJ1-6	TRBV5-4	.	CASSLAGGAVNSPLHF
TRBJ1-1	TRBV29-1	few	CSANRGNTEAFF
TRBJ2-5	TRBV27	.	CASNNRGPEETQYF
TRBJ2-1	TRBV6-4	few	CASSDQGWNEQFF
TRBJ2-7	TRBV20-1	.	CSASPRGRGIHEQYF
TRBJ2-5	TRBV5-5	.	CASSWEVAGWVTQYF
TRBJ2-7	TRBV7-2	once	CASSLAGTANYEQYF
TRBJ2-3	TRBV18	.	CASSPQQSIAGGADTQYF
TRBJ1-4	TRBV27	.	CASKLQGANEKLFF
TRBJ2-3	TRBV27	.	CASSVFWTSGGVDTQYF